This TCR beta chain was found in a study of blood T cell repertoires in COVID-19. Study-level background: COVID-19 samples, acute and convalescent, were from the United States, Italy and Spain. The cDNA or gDNA used as material had been derived from T cells, B-cell-depleted T cells, or PBMCs.

Participants were aged about 18 to 95 years, lived in around 25 US areas, and enrolled virtually. Categorization into cohorts depended on clinical history that participants reported. CDR3 length: 15 amino acids. Germline CDR1 is SEHNR and CDR2 is FQNEAQ (reference sequence). Trimming took 8 bases from V and 5 from J, leaving 19 bases between them. TCRdb's copy holds only in-frame clones and misses some; the assay was immunoSEQ multiplex PCR. The table lists about 310,000 clones, 85% of them singletons. This TCR derives from a woman in her twenties or thirties who had been exposed to COVID-19. The sequenced sample was PBMCs or T cells enriched from blood (not recorded which). V is TRBV7-9 and J is TRBJ1-5; D is ambiguous. CDR3 DNA: TGTGCCAGCTCCCTCAGCGGGCCGAATGATCAGCCCCAGCATTTT. The encoded protein is CASSLSGPNDQPQHF.